These T cell receptor beta chains were read from a single sample in a study of monozygotic twins with inflammatory bowel disease. TCRdb re-called the 5' RACE reads; one entry per CDR3 protein, DNA not given. The repertoire table contains 330,000 or so distinct CDR3 sequences. Sequenced input: blood. Receptor source: a human donor with ulcerative colitis or Crohn's disease, or a healthy co-twin of an affected twin (not recorded which). The CDR3 runs from the conserved cysteine through the conserved F or W. Each record gives: V gene, J gene, CDR3 protein.

>TRBV7-6|TRBJ1-2
CASSLEPGGGGYTF
>TRBV7-6|TRBJ2-7
CASSPAPSRPYEQYF
>TRBV20-1|TRBJ1-2
CSAQLFYHGYTF
>TRBV4-1|TRBJ2-4
CASSRTPGEDIQYF
>TRBV12-3/TRBV12-4|TRBJ1-6
CASSLVSLSHSPLHF
>TRBV4-1|TRBJ1-1
CASSHLLRGRETRAFF
>TRBV11-2|TRBJ2-6
CASSLVGFRSGANVLTF
>TRBV5-1|TRBJ1-6
CASSLAESSYNSPLHF
>TRBV5-1|TRBJ2-3
CASSPPELGAADTQYF
>TRBV28|TRBJ2-7
CASSFSDRVGEQYF
>TRBV20-1|TRBJ2-3
CSARVPREGTDTQYF
>TRBV5-4|TRBJ1-4
CASSITQGARVGEKLFF
>TRBV29-1|TRBJ1-1
CSVEGGDTEAFF
>TRBV20-1|TRBJ2-1
CSARASTGTGKQFF
>TRBV3-1|TRBJ1-1
CASSQEDRVRTEAFF
>TRBV4-1|TRBJ1-5
CASSQGARAGALSPQHF
>TRBV4-1|TRBJ2-4
CASSQIQVGLAKNIQYF
>TRBV27|TRBJ2-7
CASSPMGLADDYEQYF
>TRBV12-3/TRBV12-4|TRBJ2-1
CASSKSLTYYNEQFF
>TRBV20-1|TRBJ2-7
CSARVLSSYEQYF
>TRBV12-3/TRBV12-4|TRBJ2-2
CASLHPGLARELFF
>TRBV10-3|TRBJ2-3
CAIRGSGPDTQYF
>TRBV4-1|TRBJ2-6
CASSQGLRDDHGANVLTF
>TRBV6-2/TRBV6-3|TRBJ2-1
CASRHLAGGPRSEQFF
>TRBV6-5|TRBJ2-1
CASSYSMNVASENEQFF
>TRBV12-3/TRBV12-4|TRBJ2-1
CASSSSSGNFYNEQFF
>TRBV20-1|TRBJ2-2
CSARPQGADTGELFF
>TRBV20-1|TRBJ2-7
CSAGVGAHEQYF
>TRBV20-1|TRBJ1-5
CSVGQGAQPQHF
>TRBV27|TRBJ2-1
CASSPAWSSYNEQFF
>TRBV12-3/TRBV12-4|TRBJ1-1
CASSLTVTWVF
>TRBV5-1|TRBJ2-2
CASSLDLYNTGELFF
>TRBV4-1|TRBJ2-7
CASSLSRQGPPEQYF
>TRBV7-9|TRBJ1-2
CASTPAGHYGYTF
>TRBV30|TRBJ1-3
CAWITGNTIYF
>TRBV9|TRBJ2-2
CASSAHTGELFF
>TRBV20-1|TRBJ2-3
CSARGPSGSSNTDTQYF
>TRBV7-9|TRBJ2-1
CASSFPPDEQFF
>TRBV27|TRBJ1-2
CASSTLGSSFNYGYTF
>TRBV6-2/TRBV6-3|TRBJ2-7
CASRRQGRYEQYF
>TRBV5-4|TRBJ2-5
CASTNPSRDIQETQYF